The entry below gives a single T cell receptor (beta chain) sequence along with its context. The data were obtained in a study of cytomegalovirus exposure and HLA in healthy donors. With 60 Vbeta and 13 Jbeta primers, the PCR was carried out. Generated by immunoSEQ multiplex PCR, the TCRdb table keeps only in-frame clones and is missing some. The sample contains about 130,000 clones, roughly 70% of which appear only once. The source of this sequence is a middle-aged man in good health and CMV-seropositive. Source material: PBMCs.

The CDR3, as DNA: TGTGCCAGCAGTTTATCTGGGGCCACGAACACCGGGGAGCTGTTTTTT. Its translation is CASSLSGATNTGELFF. This chain joins TRBV27 and TRBJ2-2, with a tentative D call TRBD1 (5 bases). V was clipped by 0 bases and J by 0 bases, with 8 bases between them. This CDR3 has 16 residues. Germline assignment: CDR1 MNHEY and CDR2 SMNVEV (reference sequence).